The clone carrying this T cell receptor beta chain was picked up a small number of times. Assay: immunoSEQ multiplex PCR; the TCRdb copy retains only in-frame clones and omits some. The table lists fewer than 100,000 clones, approximately 81% of them singletons. Trimming stripped 7 bases from V and 4 bases from J, with 16 bases between. The CDR3 is 14 amino acids. Germline loops: CDR1 MNHEY, CDR2 SVGAGI. These data come from a study of Ad26.COV2.S vaccination and SARS-CoV-2 variants. The V call is TRBV6-5, the J call TRBJ1-1; a weak D match, TRBD1 (5 bases). Material: peripheral blood, obtained after recovery from COVID-19. The receptor was derived from a human donor who had recovered from COVID-19. Here the CDR3 reads CASIEGGGGTEAFF. CDR3 DNA: TGTGCCAGCATCGAGGGTGGGGGAGGCACTGAAGCTTTCTTT.